Listed here is a single T cell receptor beta chain. There is no known antigen for this receptor. Within one base of it there is no much larger clone, and no base qualities were kept. Preparation of the library involved 5' RACE. Sequencer: Illumina HiSeq 2500. A second PCR of roughly 6 to 11 cycles was run with a J-beta primer mix and a sample-barcoded 5' primer. Each TCR beta cDNA molecule received a unique molecular identifier from a template-switch 5' adaptor carrying 12 random nucleotides. Each sample yielded at least 2.5 million CDR3-containing paired-end reads. First-strand cDNA was synthesized from all RNA with the Mint cDNA synthesis kit, primed by a TRBC-specific oligonucleotide. All cDNA was treated with uracil-DNA glycosylase and then went through a first 18-cycle PCR with the universal primers M1SS and BC2_uni_R. The study's processing was this. Each sample was normalized by randomly selecting 1 million high-quality reads, each carrying a distinct molecular identifier. Reads sharing molecular identifiers were discarded rather than binned into consensus sequences. MiTCR, with a Q25 quality threshold and the strictest error-elimination algorithm, was used for CDR3 identification, clonotype clustering and error correction. A nonparametric unseen species model using Euler transformation provided a lower-bound estimate of total TCR beta diversity. Using fastp trimming at Q25 and MiXCR clonotype assembly, TCRdb reanalyzed the public sequencing data and kept in-frame beta chains. Rows are unified per CDR3 protein, each entry keeping the most common DNA and genes. Here the V and J calls rest on TCRdb's processing, not on the authors' analysis. Across this sample there are roughly 2 million distinct CDR3 sequences, with just under 50% seen only once. The ten largest clones add up to about 2.1% of the sample.

The donors were roughly 40 Caucasian individuals from Russia, aged 6 to 90 years, who were systemically healthy. About 9.6 milliliters of peripheral blood were collected from each donor into EDTA-treated Vacutainer tubes. Ficoll-Paque density-gradient centrifugation was used to isolate PBMCs, with at least 7 million per sample. Total RNA was extracted from PBMCs with Trizol reagent, with at least 6 micrograms obtained per sample. The percentages of naive CD45RAhigh/CD27high T cells were determined by flow cytometry on a PBMC aliquot from every donor. This record belongs to a study of blood T cells in healthy people across ages (dated by TCRdb to the mid-2010s). Study-level background: In model experiments, roughly one uniquely barcoded TCR beta cDNA molecule per two T cells was captured by template switching. Using deep sequencing normalized with unique cDNA molecular identifiers, the study measured how TCR beta repertoire diversity changes with age. Four age groups were formed from the donors: young (average approximately 17 years), middle-aged (just under 40), aged (about 68) and long-lived (roughly 88). Using the same blood draw, the study looked at two additional independent replicas of 1 million unique cDNA reads for two donors, one aged 18 to 30 and the other aged 80 or older. Donors of different ages were randomly distributed across sequencing lanes to avoid experimental bias. What the research found in general, with its limitations: As age increased, observed TCR beta diversity per million T cells dropped in a roughly linear way, and a significant reduction was already evident by age 40. Total diversity estimates from one million sequenced T cells were considered lower bounds and underestimates. Compared with the aged group, more naive CD4+ T cells, fewer expanded clones and increased TCR diversity were shown by the long-lived group, suggesting age selection. There was a strong correlation between observed TCR beta diversity and the percentage of naive T cells measured by flow cytometry. Donor CMV infection status was unknown, potentially confounding age-related changes in expanded clonotypes. Because profiling used bulk unsorted PBMCs, naive and antigen-experienced compartments could not be compared conclusively.

For CDR1 and CDR2, the germline V gene (reference sequence) lists SGHKS and YYEKEE. The CDR3 measures 17 amino acids from cysteine to phenylalanine. Solely the CDR3 DNA is kept, with 51 bases framed from the first base. Sequencing was done on a sample of blood. This chain joins TRBV5-5 to TRBJ2-7; a tentative D match to TRBD2 spans 7 bases. The end of the DNA is better explained by TRBJ2-5, so the J call may be wrong. This TCR was sampled from a woman aged 40 to 50 in good health. The base sequence is TGTGCCAGCAGCCGAGTGGGGGGGCTTACGGGGATAGAGACCCAGTACTTC. Translation gives CASSRVGGLTGIETQYF.